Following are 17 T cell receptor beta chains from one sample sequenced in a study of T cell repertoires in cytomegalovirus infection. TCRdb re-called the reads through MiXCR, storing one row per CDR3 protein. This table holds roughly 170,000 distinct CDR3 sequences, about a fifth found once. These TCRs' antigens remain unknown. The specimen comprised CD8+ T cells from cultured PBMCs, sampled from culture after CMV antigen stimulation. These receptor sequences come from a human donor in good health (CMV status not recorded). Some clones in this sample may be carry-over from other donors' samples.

CDR3 bases: TGCGCCAGCAGCCAGGGTTTGTGGGACGAGCAGTACTTC. Encoded protein: CASSQGLWDEQYF. The rearrangement uses TRBV4-1 and TRBJ2-7; D unresolved. Germline CDR1 MGHRA, CDR2 YSYEKL. The V gene lost 3 bases and the J gene lost 5 bases, with 11 bases spanning the gap. This CDR3 region has 13 residues.

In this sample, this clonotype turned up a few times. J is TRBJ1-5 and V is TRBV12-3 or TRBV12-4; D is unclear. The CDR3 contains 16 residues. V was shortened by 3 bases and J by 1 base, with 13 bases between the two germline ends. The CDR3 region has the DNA TGTGCCAGCAGTTTCGGACCGGGAGGCAGCAATCAGCCCCAGCATTTT. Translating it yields CASSFGPGGSNQPQHF.

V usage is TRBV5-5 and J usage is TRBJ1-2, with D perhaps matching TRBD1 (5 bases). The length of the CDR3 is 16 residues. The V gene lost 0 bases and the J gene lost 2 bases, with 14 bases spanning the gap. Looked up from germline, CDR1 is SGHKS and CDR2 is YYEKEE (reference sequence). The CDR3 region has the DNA TGTGCCAGCAGCTTGGCCTGGGACCCAAGAAACTATGGCTACACCTTC. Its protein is CASSLAWDPRNYGYTF.

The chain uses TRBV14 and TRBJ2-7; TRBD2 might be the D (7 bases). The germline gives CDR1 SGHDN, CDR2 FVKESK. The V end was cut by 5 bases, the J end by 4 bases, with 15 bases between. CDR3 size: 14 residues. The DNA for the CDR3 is TGTGCCAGCAGCTCCCCAGGGAGGGGGTACGAGCAGTACTTC. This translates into CASSSPGRGYEQYF.

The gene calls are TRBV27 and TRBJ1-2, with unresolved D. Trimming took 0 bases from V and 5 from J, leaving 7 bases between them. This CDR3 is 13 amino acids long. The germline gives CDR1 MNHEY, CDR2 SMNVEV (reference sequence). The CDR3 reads CASSLSPGYGYTF. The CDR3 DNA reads TGTGCCAGCAGTTTATCTCCGGGATATGGCTACACCTTC.

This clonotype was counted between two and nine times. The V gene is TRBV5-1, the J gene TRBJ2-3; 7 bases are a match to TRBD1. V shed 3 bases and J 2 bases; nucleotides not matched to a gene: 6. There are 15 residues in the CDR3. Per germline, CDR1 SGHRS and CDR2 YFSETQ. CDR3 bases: TGCGCCAGCAGCTCCAGACAGGGTAACACAGATACGCAGTATTTT. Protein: CASSSRQGNTDTQYF.

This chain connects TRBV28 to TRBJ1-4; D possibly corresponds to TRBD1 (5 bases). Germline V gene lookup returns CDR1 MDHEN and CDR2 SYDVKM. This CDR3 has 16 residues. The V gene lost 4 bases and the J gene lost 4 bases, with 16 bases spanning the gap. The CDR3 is CASSSFTGDLNEKLFF. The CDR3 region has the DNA TGTGCCAGCAGTTCTTTTACAGGAGACCTTAATGAAAAACTGTTTTTT.

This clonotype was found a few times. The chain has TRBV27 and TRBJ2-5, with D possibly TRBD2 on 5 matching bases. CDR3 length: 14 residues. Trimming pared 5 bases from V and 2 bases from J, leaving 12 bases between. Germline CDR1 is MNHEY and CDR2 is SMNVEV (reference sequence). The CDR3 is CASSATNAQETQYF. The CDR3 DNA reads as TGTGCCAGCAGTGCGACTAATGCGCAAGAGACCCAGTACTTC.

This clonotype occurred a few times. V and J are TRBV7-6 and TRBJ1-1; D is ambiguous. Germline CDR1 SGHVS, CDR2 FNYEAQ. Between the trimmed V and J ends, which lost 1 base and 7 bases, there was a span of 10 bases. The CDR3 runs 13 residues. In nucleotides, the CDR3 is TGTGCCAGCAGCTTAGAACTGCACGGTGAAGCTTTCTTT. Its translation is CASSLELHGEAFF.

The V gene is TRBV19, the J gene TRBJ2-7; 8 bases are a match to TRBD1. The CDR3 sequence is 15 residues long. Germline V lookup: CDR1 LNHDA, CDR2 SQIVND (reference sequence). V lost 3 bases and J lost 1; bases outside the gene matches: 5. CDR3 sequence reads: CASSISTGVSYEQYF. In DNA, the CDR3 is TGTGCCAGTAGTATCTCGACAGGGGTTTCCTACGAGCAGTACTTC. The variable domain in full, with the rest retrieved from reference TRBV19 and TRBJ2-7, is DGGITQSPKYLFRKEGQNVTLSCEQNLNHDAMYWYRQDPGQGLRLIYYSQIVNDFQKGDIAEGYSVSREKKESFPLTVTSAQKNPTAFYLCASSISTGVSYEQYFGPGTRLTVT.

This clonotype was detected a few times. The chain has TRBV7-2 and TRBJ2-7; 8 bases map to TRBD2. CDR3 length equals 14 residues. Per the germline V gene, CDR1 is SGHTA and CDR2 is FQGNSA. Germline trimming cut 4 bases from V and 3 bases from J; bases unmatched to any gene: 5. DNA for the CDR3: TGTGCCAGCAGCTCCCGGGAGGGCTACTACGAGCAGTACTTC. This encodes CASSSREGYYEQYF.

DNA of the CDR3: TGCGCCAGCAGCATGGGACTAATAGATAGCAATGAGCAGTTCTTC. It encodes CASSMGLIDSNEQFF. The chain employs TRBV10-2 and TRBJ2-1; 7 bases align to TRBD2. Germline V gene sequence: CDR1 WSHSY, CDR2 SAAADI. The CDR3 consists of 15 residues. V trimming: 6 bases; J trimming: 6 bases; junction bases outside the gene matches: 11.

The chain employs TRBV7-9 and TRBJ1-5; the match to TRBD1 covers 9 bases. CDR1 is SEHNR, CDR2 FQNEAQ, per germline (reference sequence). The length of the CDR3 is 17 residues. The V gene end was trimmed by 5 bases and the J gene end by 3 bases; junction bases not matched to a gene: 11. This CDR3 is CASSGWDREGNNQPQHF. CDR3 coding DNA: TGTGCCAGCAGCGGATGGGACAGGGAGGGAAACAATCAGCCCCAGCATTTT.

The CDR3 loop reads CASSQDRGSGANVLTF. The DNA of the CDR3 is TGCGCCAGCAGCCAAGACAGGGGCTCTGGGGCCAACGTCCTGACTTTC. The chain uses TRBV4-3 and TRBJ2-6; D is possibly TRBD1 (6 bases). V dropped 0 bases and J dropped 0 bases, with 6 bases sitting between them. The CDR3 is made up of 16 amino acids. Germline V gene data show CDR1 as LGHNA and CDR2 as YSLEER.

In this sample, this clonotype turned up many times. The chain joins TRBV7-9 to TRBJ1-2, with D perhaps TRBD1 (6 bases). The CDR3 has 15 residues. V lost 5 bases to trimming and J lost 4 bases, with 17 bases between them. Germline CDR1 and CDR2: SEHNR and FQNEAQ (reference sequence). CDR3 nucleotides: TGTGCCAGCAGCGGCCGGGACACGATTCCCTATGGCTACACCTTC. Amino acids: CASSGRDTIPYGYTF. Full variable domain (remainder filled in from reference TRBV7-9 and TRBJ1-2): DTGVSQNPRHKITKRGQNVTFRCDPISEHNRLYWYRQTLGQGPEFLTYFQNEAQLEKSRLLSDRFSAERPKGSFSTLEIQRTEQGDSAMYLCASSGRDTIPYGYTFGSGTRLTVV.

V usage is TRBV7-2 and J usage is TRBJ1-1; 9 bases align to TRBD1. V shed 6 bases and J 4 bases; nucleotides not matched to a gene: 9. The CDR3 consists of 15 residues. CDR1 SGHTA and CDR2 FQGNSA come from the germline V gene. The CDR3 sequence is CASSWTRTGVTEAFF. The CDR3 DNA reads TGTGCCAGCAGTTGGACCCGGACAGGGGTCACTGAAGCTTTCTTT.

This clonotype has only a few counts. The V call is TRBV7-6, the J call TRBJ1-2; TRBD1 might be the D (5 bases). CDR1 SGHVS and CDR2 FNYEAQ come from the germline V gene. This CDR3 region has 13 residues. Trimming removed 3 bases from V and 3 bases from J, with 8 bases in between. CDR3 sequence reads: CASSLGEDYGYTF. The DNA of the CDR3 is TGTGCCAGCAGCTTGGGGGAAGACTATGGCTACACCTTC.